This T cell receptor (beta chain) was sequenced in a study of cytomegalovirus exposure and HLA in healthy donors. The V gene's germline CDR1 is KGHSH and CDR2 LQKENI. V was cut by 3 bases and J by 5 bases, with 7 bases left in between. The CDR3 length is 12 residues. PCR amplification relied on 60 Vbeta primers (plus 13 Jbeta primers). Libraries were prepared by immunoSEQ multiplex PCR; TCRdb keeps only in-frame clonotypes and omits some of them. The sample comprises 150,000 to 200,000 clones, about 80% of which are singletons, and 2.1% rests with the top ten. This chain connects TRBV18 to TRBJ2-5, with D perhaps TRBD1 (5 bases). The sequence was obtained from a woman under 30 in good health and CMV-seropositive. Material for sequencing was PBMCs. This chain's CDR3 is CASSPSGETQYF. The CDR3 bases are TGTGCCAGCTCACCGTCAGGGGAGACCCAGTACTTC.